The entry below describes one TCR beta chain. The antigen is undetermined. This sample is part of a study of glioma-infiltrating T cells after dendritic cell vaccination. Study-level background: Between the early 2000s and the early 2010s, patients got autologous tumor lysate-pulsed dendritic cell vaccines.

Findings and limits, study-wide: Complete blood and tumor specimen sets were limited to few patients.

Input was around 2 ug genomic DNA, or all available if less. The repertoire was sequenced with immunoSEQ multiplex PCR; TCRdb's copy has only in-frame clones and lacks some. The sample shows about 95,000 clones, approximately 81% of them seen only once. CDR1 is MGHRA and CDR2 is YSYEKL in the germline V gene. CDR3 length: 14 residues. Trimming pared 4 bases from V and 3 bases from J, leaving 12 bases between. The sequences come from blood, collected before dendritic cell vaccination. The chain is built from TRBV4-1 and TRBJ1-2; TRBD1 might be the D (6 bases). The sequence came from a human donor with glioblastoma. The CDR3 DNA sequence: TGCGCCAGCAGCCGTCCGGGACACTACTATGGCTACACCTTC. Translating it yields CASSRPGHYYGYTF.